This TCR beta chain was sequenced for a study of T cell responses to AZD1222 COVID-19 vaccine. The CDR3 sequence is 12 residues long. The ends were cut back, 5 bases at V and 10 bases at J, with 14 bases in the middle. The data were produced by immunoSEQ multiplex PCR, yet TCRdb's version contains in-frame clones alone and is incomplete. The data show about 130,000 clones, just over 85% seen once. The V and J genes are TRBV12-3 or TRBV12-4 and TRBJ1-1; possible D gene TRBD1, 5 bases. The TCR originated in an adult in good health. This specimen was peripheral blood, taken on day 0 of AZD1222 vaccination. The CDR3 reads CASSRRDGGAFF. In DNA, the CDR3 is TGTGCCAGCAGTCGCCGGGACGGCGGAGCTTTCTTT.